The 25 T cell receptor beta chains reported below all come from one sample, sequenced in a study of early T cells in non-severe SARS-CoV-2 infection. MiXCR was run by TCRdb on the 5' RACE reads, yielding one entry per CDR3 protein. Of approximately 84,000 distinct CDR3 sequences in the sample, more than 13% were seen once. The sample consisted of whole blood. These receptors all come from an adult who was a healthcare worker with PCR-confirmed SARS-CoV-2 infection or an uninfected control (not recorded which).

A few counts support this clonotype. The V call is TRBV4-1, the J call TRBJ1-6; D gene unclear. The CDR3 extends over 18 amino acids. CDR1 and CDR2 (germline): MGHRA, YSYEKL. Trimming cost V 1 base and J 5 bases, with 18 bases left between them. The CDR3 region has the DNA TGCGCCAGCAGCCAAGGACTCTACTGGACCGTGGATAATTCACCCCTCCACTTT. This sequence encodes CASSQGLYWTVDNSPLHF.

This clonotype was seen a handful of times. In DNA, the CDR3 is TGTGCCAGCAGTAGGGGACAGATCTTCTCTGGAAACACCATATATTTT. Its protein product is CASSRGQIFSGNTIYF. The V call is TRBV6-5, the J call TRBJ1-3; 7 nucleotides match TRBD1. J gave up 0 bases and V 5 bases, and 7 bases lay outside the gene matches. The CDR3 spans 16 residues. Germline V lookup: CDR1 MNHEY, CDR2 SVGAGI.

The J gene is TRBJ2-1, the V gene TRBV28; 12 bases match TRBD2. Germline loops: CDR1 MDHEN, CDR2 SYDVKM. This CDR3 is 15 amino acids long. The V gene end was trimmed by 4 bases and the J gene end by 6 bases; junction bases not matched to a gene: 4. The CDR3: CASSSRLAGANEQFF. The DNA of the CDR3 is TGTGCCAGCAGTTCTAGACTAGCGGGGGCCAATGAGCAGTTCTTC.

This rearrangement joins TRBV7-2 to TRBJ2-1; 7 bases fit TRBD1. Germline CDR1 reads SGHTA; CDR2 reads FQGNSA. Trimming removed 6 bases from V and 0 bases from J; junction bases left unmatched: 5. This CDR3 comprises 15 residues. The CDR3, as DNA: TGTGCCAGCAGTACCAGGGGGAGCTCCTACAATGAGCAGTTCTTC. It encodes CASSTRGSSYNEQFF.

This clonotype has only a few counts. The V gene is TRBV6-2 or TRBV6-3, the J gene TRBJ2-5; D possibly corresponds to TRBD2 (6 bases). The ends were cut back, 5 bases at V and 1 base at J, with 11 bases in the middle. Germline loops: CDR1 MNHEY, CDR2 SVGEGT. The CDR3 totals 14 residues. CDR3 region: CASSIQRAQETQYF. The CDR3 nucleotides read TGTGCCAGCAGTATCCAGCGGGCCCAAGAGACCCAGTACTTC.

The sample holds many counts of this clonotype. In DNA form, the CDR3 reads TGTGCCAGCAGTGTCGGGACGGCCAGCGAGCAGTACTTC. Translating it yields CASSVGTASEQYF. The chain links TRBV6-1 to TRBJ2-7; the D call may be TRBD1 or TRBD2 (5 bases each). This CDR3 is 13 amino acids long. CDR1 MNHNS and CDR2 SASEGT come from the germline V gene. The germline V and J ends were trimmed by 4 bases and 6 bases, with 13 bases remaining between them.

This clonotype appeared a few times. The rearrangement joins TRBV11-2 to TRBJ2-1; TRBD1 agrees at 7 bases. The CDR3 runs to 14 residues. V gave up 2 bases and J gave up 7 bases; unmatched junction bases: 5. Germline V lookup: CDR1 SGHAT, CDR2 FQNNGV. The CDR3 loop reads CASSLQTGENEQFF. In DNA form, the CDR3 reads TGTGCCAGCAGCTTACAAACAGGGGAGAATGAGCAGTTCTTC.

V and J are TRBV6-5 and TRBJ2-3; D gene uncertain. Trimming shortened V by 2 bases and J by 6 bases, and 3 bases separated the two germline ends. Germline V gene sequence: CDR1 MNHEY, CDR2 SVGAGI. CDR3 length: 11 residues. The CDR3 DNA reads as TGTGCCAGCAGTTACCGCGATACGCAGTATTTT. Protein product: CASSYRDTQYF.

The gene calls are TRBV20-1 and TRBJ2-7; 9 bases align to TRBD2. J lost 4 bases, V lost 6 bases, and 7 bases had no gene match. The CDR3 sequence is 13 residues long. CDR1 and CDR2 from the germline V gene are DFQATT and SNEGSKA (reference sequence). This chain's CDR3 is CSAKGLAAYEQYF. The CDR3, as DNA: TGCAGTGCCAAGGGACTAGCTGCATACGAGCAGTACTTC.

This chain links TRBV15 with TRBJ1-1; no firm D call. The V and J ends lost 0 bases and 3 bases respectively, with 5 bases between them. This CDR3 has 13 amino acids. CDR1 and CDR2 (germline): LNHNV, YYDKDF (reference sequence). This CDR3 reads CATSRDRHTEAFF. CDR3 DNA: TGTGCCACCAGCAGAGACCGACACACTGAAGCTTTCTTT. The full variable domain, with the rest looked up from reference TRBV15 and TRBJ1-1, is DAMVIQNPRYQVTQFGKPVTLSCSQTLNHNVMYWYQQKSSQAPKLLFHYYDKDFNNEADTPDNFQSRRPNTSFCFLDIRSPGLGDTAMYLCATSRDRHTEAFFGQGTRLTVV.

The genes are TRBV14 and TRBJ2-2, with 7 nucleotides matching TRBD1. The V segment lost 11 bases and the J segment 2 bases; nucleotides outside the gene matches: 8. This CDR3 has 14 amino acids. Germline V gene lookup returns CDR1 SGHDN and CDR2 FVKESK. The CDR3 sequence is CAPRDRLNTGELFF. Written as DNA, the CDR3 is TGTGCCCCCAGGGACAGATTAAACACCGGGGAGCTGTTTTTT.

This clonotype was counted a few times. The V and J genes are TRBV12-3 or TRBV12-4 and TRBJ2-3, with 8 bases fitting TRBD2. This CDR3 is 14 amino acids long. Germline trimming cut 3 bases from V and 3 bases from J; bases unmatched to any gene: 2. As DNA, the CDR3 is TGTGCCAGCAGTTTGGGACTAGAGACAGATACGCAGTATTTT. It is translated as CASSLGLETDTQYF.

Worth noting for this clonotype: Since a much larger clone is just one base distant, this may be a read error. V is TRBV20-1 and J is TRBJ2-7; 7 nucleotides line up with TRBD1. Germline V gene sequence: CDR1 DFQATT, CDR2 SNEGSKA (reference sequence). This CDR3 region has 14 residues. The CDR3 region has the DNA TGCTGTGCCACTCAGGGGGAGAGCTCCTACGAGCAGTACTTC. Protein: CCATQGESSYEQYF.

The chain carries TRBV20-1 and TRBJ1-1; TRBD1 might be the D (5 bases). In germline, CDR1 is DFQATT, CDR2 SNEGSKA (reference sequence). This CDR3 contains 14 residues. Trimming cost V 3 bases and J 4 bases, with 15 bases left between them. CDR3 sequence reads: CSASGGFGITEAFF. Written as DNA, the CDR3 is TGCAGTGCTAGTGGGGGGTTCGGAATCACTGAAGCTTTCTTT.

V is TRBV3-1 and J is TRBJ2-1, with TRBD2 matching over 10 bases. The germline V gene has CDR1 LGHDT and CDR2 YNNKEL (reference sequence). The CDR3 runs to 15 residues. V trimming: 0 bases; J trimming: 10 bases; junction bases outside the gene matches: 6. CDR3 DNA: TGTGCCAGCAGCCAAGAATCCAGCGGGAGGGTCGAGCAGTTCTTC. Encoded protein: CASSQESSGRVEQFF.

This rearrangement joins TRBV3-1 to TRBJ2-7; 10 nucleotides line up with TRBD2. CDR3 length: 16 residues. Germline CDR1 LGHDT, CDR2 YNNKEL (reference sequence). The V and J ends lost 1 base and 7 bases, in that order; junction bases with no gene match: 10. The CDR3 region has the DNA TGTGCCAGCAGCCAAGGTCTAGCGGGAGCTCCGCAAGAGCAGTACTTC. It is translated as CASSQGLAGAPQEQYF.

The sample holds a few counts of this clonotype. The chain has TRBV5-1 and TRBJ2-7; weak D call: TRBD2 (6 bases). Germline V gene lookup returns CDR1 SGHRS and CDR2 YFSETQ. Trimming left V 3 bases short and J 3 bases short, with 16 bases between. The CDR3 has 15 residues. CDR3 loop: CASSSALANVYEQYF. DNA for the CDR3: TGCGCCAGCAGCTCCGCCCTAGCGAACGTCTACGAGCAGTACTTC.

The chain combines TRBV28 with TRBJ1-5; 7 nucleotides match TRBD1. V shed 4 bases and J 7 bases; nucleotides not matched to a gene: 16. The CDR3 has 17 amino acids. Germline V gives CDR1 MDHEN, CDR2 SYDVKM. CDR3 sequence reads: CASSSNLLGGGEQPQHF. The DNA for the CDR3 is TGTGCCAGCAGTTCCAACCTACTAGGGGGCGGCGAGCAGCCCCAGCATTTT.

This clonotype was seen many times. The V and J genes are TRBV28 and TRBJ2-6; D not resolved. CDR3 length: 14 residues. Between the trimmed V and J ends, which lost 6 bases and 5 bases, there was a span of 11 bases. The germline CDR1 and CDR2 sequences are MDHEN and SYDVKM. CDR3 in amino acids: CASSPSRWANVLTF. CDR3 coding DNA: TGTGCCAGCAGCCCTAGTCGCTGGGCCAACGTCCTGACTTTC. Complete variable domain (other parts from reference TRBV28 and TRBJ2-6): DVKVTQSSRYLVKRTGEKVFLECVQDMDHENMFWYRQDPGLGLRLIYFSYDVKMKEKGDIPEGYSVSREKKERFSLILESASTNQTSMYLCASSPSRWANVLTFGAGSRLTVL.

V usage is TRBV20-1 and J usage is TRBJ2-7, with D possibly being TRBD1 or TRBD2 (5 bases each). The CDR3 is 16 amino acids. The V end was cut by 3 bases, the J end by 2 bases, with 20 bases between. Germline V gene data show CDR1 as DFQATT and CDR2 as SNEGSKA (reference sequence). The CDR3 nucleotides are TGCAGTGCTAGTGACGTTCCAGGGACGCTAGCCTACGAGCAGTACTTC. It codes for CSASDVPGTLAYEQYF.

The genes are TRBV7-9 and TRBJ1-2; possible D gene TRBD1, 5 bases. The CDR3 is 13 residues long. CDR1 and CDR2 from the germline V gene are SEHNR and FQNEAQ (reference sequence). Trimming removed 6 bases from V and 4 bases from J, with 12 bases in between. CDR3: CASRSGFTYGYTF. The CDR3 coding sequence is TGTGCCAGCAGATCAGGGTTCACCTATGGCTACACCTTC.

This clonotype was seen ten or more times. The chain uses TRBV30 and TRBJ2-5; 10 nucleotides match TRBD2. V gave up 2 bases and J gave up 5 bases; unmatched junction bases: 11. Germline V lookup: CDR1 GTSNPN, CDR2 SVGIG (reference sequence). This CDR3 region has 16 residues. The CDR3 region is CAWSMASGLAAETQYF. The CDR3, as DNA: TGTGCCTGGAGTATGGCCAGCGGACTAGCGGCGGAGACCCAGTACTTC.

The V call is TRBV9, the J call TRBJ2-3; D gene uncertain. CDR1 SGDLS and CDR2 YYNGEE come from the germline V gene. The CDR3 sequence is 15 residues long. Trimming pared 0 bases from V and 2 bases from J, leaving 10 bases between. CDR3 protein: CASSVAQILTDTQYF. CDR3 bases: TGTGCCAGCAGCGTAGCTCAGATACTCACAGATACGCAGTATTTT.

The rearrangement joins TRBV5-8 to TRBJ2-3; a possible D gene is TRBD2 (6 bases). V was pared by 4 bases and J by 1 base, with 10 bases between. CDR1 is SGHTS and CDR2 is YDEGEE in the germline V gene. The CDR3 extends over 14 amino acids. The CDR3 DNA is TGTGCCAGCAGCATGGAGGGAGGCACAGATACGCAGTATTTT. Translated, it gives CASSMEGGTDTQYF.

The V call is TRBV20-1, the J call TRBJ2-1; D unresolved. The V end lost 2 bases, the J end lost 6 bases, and 11 bases lay between the germline ends. The CDR3 sequence is 13 residues long. Germline V CDR1 and CDR2: DFQATT, SNEGSKA (reference sequence). CDR3 DNA sequence: TGCAGTGCTAGAACCTGGCGTGGCAATGAGCAGTTCTTC. Translated: CSARTWRGNEQFF.